This TCR beta chain was sequenced during a study of T cells after yellow fever vaccination. Looking at the study overall: Preparation used SMART-Seq v4 Ultra Low Input for the low-cell-number fractions.

CDR1 and CDR2 (germline): LGHNA, YNFKEQ. J was trimmed by 6 bases and V by 2 bases; bases with no gene match: 8. The CDR3 is 15 amino acids. This clonotype has a count of ten or more. MiXCR, applied by TCRdb to the 5' RACE reads, yields one record per CDR3 protein. The sample comprises approximately 58,000 distinct CDR3 sequences, 4.5% to 6% of which are singletons, and roughly a third rests with the top ten. The chain couples TRBV4-2 to TRBJ2-7; 9 bases are a match to TRBD2. The sample in question was PBMCs, either bulk or a sorted T-cell subset (CD4+, CD8+, memory, or dextramer-sorted; not recorded which), obtained on the day of the yellow fever booster vaccination. The receptor comes from a man between 18 and 29 years old who received the YFV17D yellow fever vaccine. The CDR3 DNA is TGTGCCAGCAGCCAACTGACTAGCGGAGAAGGCGAGCAGTACTTC. Translating gives CASSQLTSGEGEQYF.